The present T cell receptor (beta chain) was sequenced within a study of post-analysis software for immune sequencing data. Unique molecular identifiers were carried by the TCR beta cDNA libraries. Via MiXCR, TCRdb re-called the PCR reads, giving one row per CDR3 protein. The data hold approximately 460,000 distinct CDR3 sequences, with roughly 46% observed a single time. Study-level findings and limits: Those with multiple sclerosis, the patient group, showed significantly lower normalized Chao1 diversity than controls.

This clonotype was counted only a few times. The antigen is not known. This TCR was sampled from a girl aged 5-17 years with multiple sclerosis. Sequencing used blood.

CDR3 sequence (DNA): TGCGCCAGCAGCCCAGGACCGGCAACTAATGAAAAACTGTTTTTT. Translation gives CASSPGPATNEKLFF. The chain joins TRBV4-1 to TRBJ1-4; D is unresolved. V lost 4 bases and J 0 bases, leaving 9 bases between the germline ends. Germline CDR1 MGHRA, CDR2 YSYEKL. This CDR3 spans 15 amino acids.